The rows below give T cell receptor beta chains drawn from one sample of a study of blood T cells in healthy people across ages. TCRdb reprocessed the 5' RACE reads with MiXCR, giving one entry per CDR3 protein. Of 1,800,000 or so distinct CDR3 sequences in the sample, approximately 40% were seen once. Sequenced sample: blood. Every receptor here comes from a human donor in good health. The CDR3 runs from the conserved cysteine through the conserved F or W. The D gene is left open where the match is weak. Clone size is stated in some rows and not others, as once, few, many or a class when expanded.

CDR3 length	V gene	D gene	J gene	clone size	CDR3 DNA	CDR3 protein
13	TRBV4-3	TRBD1	TRBJ1-2	few	TGCGCCAGCAGCCATATTACAGGGGGAGGCTACACCTTC	CASSHITGGGYTF
16	TRBV12-5	TRBD1	TRBJ2-7	once	TGTGCTAGTGGTTTGGTTGACAGGGAAGGGGTCTACGAGCAGTACTTC	CASGLVDREGVYEQYF
14	TRBV27	TRBD1	TRBJ2-7	NA	TGTGCCAGCAGTCTAAGGACAGGGAAATACGGGCAGTACTTC	CASSLRTGKYGQYF
12	TRBV11-3	NA	TRBJ1-2	NA	TGTGCCAGCAGCTCGGAACTCTATGGCTACACCTTC	CASSSELYGYTF
14	TRBV27	NA	TRBJ1-4	few	TGTGCCAGCAGTTTTGGCAGGGTCCATGAAAAACTGTTTTTT	CASSFGRVHEKLFF
13	TRBV29-1	TRBD1	TRBJ1-2	few	TGCAGCGATTCCGGGACAGGGTTGTTCGGCTACACCTTC	CSDSGTGLFGYTF
12	TRBV12-3/TRBV12-4	NA	TRBJ1-1	few	TGTGCCAGCAGTTTAGTACTCTCTGAAGCTTTCTTT	CASSLVLSEAFF
16	TRBV10-3	TRBD2	TRBJ2-3	many	TGTGCCATCAGTGCTCGGACTAGCGGGAGCACAGATACGCAGTATTTT	CAISARTSGSTDTQYF
14	TRBV10-3	TRBD2	TRBJ2-7	few	TGTGCCTCGAACTGGCGGGAGGGGGTGTACGAGCAGTACTTC	CASNWREGVYEQYF
18	TRBV2	NA	TRBJ2-1	NA	TGTGCCAGTCCAAAAGGGGGGACAGCCCGAAGCTCCTACAATGAGCAGTTCTTC	CASPKGGTARSSYNEQFF
13	TRBV12-3/TRBV12-4	TRBD2	TRBJ2-7	many	TGTGCCAGCAGTTCCCAAACGGGAGGCGAGCAGTACTTC	CASSSQTGGEQYF
15	TRBV20-1	NA	TRBJ2-1	NA	TGCAGTGCTAGAGGGGACCGGGCGTTGCAGAATGAGCAGTTCTTC	CSARGDRALQNEQFF
15	TRBV6-5	TRBD1	TRBJ2-3	NA	TGTGCCAGCAGCCGCTTGGACAGGGGGGGAGATACGCAGTATTTT	CASSRLDRGGDTQYF